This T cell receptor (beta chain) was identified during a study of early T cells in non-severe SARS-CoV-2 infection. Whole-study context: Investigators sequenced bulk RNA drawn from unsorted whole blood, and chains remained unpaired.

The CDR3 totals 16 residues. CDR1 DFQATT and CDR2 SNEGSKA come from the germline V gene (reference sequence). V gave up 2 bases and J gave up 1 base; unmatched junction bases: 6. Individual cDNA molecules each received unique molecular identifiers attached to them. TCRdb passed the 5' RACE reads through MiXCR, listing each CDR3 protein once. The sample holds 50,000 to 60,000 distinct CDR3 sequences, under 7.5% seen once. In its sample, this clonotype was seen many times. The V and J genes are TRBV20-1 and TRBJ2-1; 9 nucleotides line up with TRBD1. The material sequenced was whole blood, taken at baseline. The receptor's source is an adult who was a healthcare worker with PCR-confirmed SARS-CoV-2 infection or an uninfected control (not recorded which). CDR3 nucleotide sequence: TGCAGTGCTAGAAACAGGGGGCGGAATTCCTACAATGAGCAGTTCTTC. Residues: CSARNRGRNSYNEQFF.